This entry features one T cell receptor (beta chain) sequence. CDR1 is SGHAT and CDR2 is FQNNGV in the germline V gene. The CDR3 is 16 residues long. Between the trimmed V and J ends, which lost 9 bases and 11 bases, there was a span of 26 bases. Participant age was roughly 18 to 90 years, and participants resided in fewer than 30 US areas. This record belongs to a study of blood T cell repertoires in COVID-19. Assay used: immunoSEQ multiplex PCR; TCRdb lists only in-frame clones, some missing. The sample lists about 190,000 clones, approximately 84% seen once, with roughly 3% in the top ten. The V gene is TRBV11-2, the J gene TRBJ1-6, with D perhaps TRBD1 (5 bases). Sequencing was done on a sample of PBMCs or T cells enriched from blood (not recorded which). The sequence was collected from a woman in her 30s who had recovered from COVID-19. In DNA form, the CDR3 reads TGTGCCAGTCAAACGGGAGTGGGACCGACTAGGGCACCCCTCCACTTT. It is translated as CASQTGVGPTRAPLHF.